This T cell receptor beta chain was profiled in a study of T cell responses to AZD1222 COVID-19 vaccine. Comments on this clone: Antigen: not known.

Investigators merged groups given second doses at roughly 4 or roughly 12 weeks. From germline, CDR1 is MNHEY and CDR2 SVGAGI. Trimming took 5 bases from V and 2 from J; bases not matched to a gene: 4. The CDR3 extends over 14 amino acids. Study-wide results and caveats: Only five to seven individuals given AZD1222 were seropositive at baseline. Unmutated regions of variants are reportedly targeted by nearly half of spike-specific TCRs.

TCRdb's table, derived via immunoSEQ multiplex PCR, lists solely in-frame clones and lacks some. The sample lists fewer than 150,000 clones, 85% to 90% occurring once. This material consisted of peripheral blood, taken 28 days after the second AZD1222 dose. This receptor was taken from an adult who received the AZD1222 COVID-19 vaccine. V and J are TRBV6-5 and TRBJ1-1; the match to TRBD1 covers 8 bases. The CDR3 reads CASSQGAGNTEAFF. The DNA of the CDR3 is TGTGCCAGCAGTCAGGGGGCGGGAAACACTGAAGCTTTCTTT.